This entry features one TCR beta chain sequence. The target antigen is unknown. This sample stems from a study of B cell selection in AIRE deficiency. Per the germline V gene, CDR1 is LNHDA and CDR2 is SQIVND (reference sequence). The CDR3 runs 16 residues. Trimming at V came to 5 bases and at J to 2 bases, leaving 7 bases not matched to a gene. Measured with immunoSEQ multiplex PCR; TCRdb has only the in-frame clones, and not every one. The repertoire consists of fewer than 30,000 clones, with roughly 96% occurring once and the leading ten covering less than 0.25%. The sorted conventional CD4 T cells were gated as CD4+CD127+. Study-wide results and caveats: Shared Treg sequences were biased toward short CDR3s with few non-templated nucleotide insertions.

The V and J genes are TRBV19 and TRBJ1-3; the match to TRBD1 covers 9 bases. The sample taken for sequencing was conventional CD4+ T cells sorted from PBMCs. The receptor's source is a human donor with AIRE deficiency. CDR3 nucleotides: TGTGCCAGTAGTTTTACGGGACAGGGAGCTGGAAACACCATATATTTT. It yields the protein CASSFTGQGAGNTIYF.